This TCR beta chain appears in the sequencing data of a study of technical replicates of blood from a few donors. The repertoire was sequenced with immunoSEQ multiplex PCR; TCRdb's copy has only in-frame clones and lacks some. This table holds tens of thousands of clones, 90% to 98% found once. Germline values: CDR1 MGHRA, CDR2 YSYEKL. Between the trimmed V and J ends, which lost 1 base and 0 bases, there was a span of 10 bases. The length of the CDR3 is 15 residues. The sample was T cells isolated from PBMCs. This clonotype was obtained from a human donor in good health. V gene TRBV4-1 combines with J gene TRBJ2-7; D ambiguous. CDR3 sequence (DNA): TGCGCCAGCAGCCAAGCCGAGACTTTCTCCTACGAGCAGTACTTC. Its protein is CASSQAETFSYEQYF.